This entry lists 23 T cell receptor beta chains sequenced from one sample in a study of cytomegalovirus exposure and HLA in healthy donors. PCR involved 60 Vbeta and 13 Jbeta primers. The protocol was immunoSEQ multiplex PCR, while the TCRdb copy is restricted to in-frame clones and leaves out a portion. Of 95,000 to 150,000 clones listed, over 80% are singletons. Sequencing input: PBMCs. These receptors were collected from a man between 25 and 39 years old in good health and CMV-seronegative.

For the CDR3, the DNA is TGTGCCAGCTCGGGGATACAGGGGACCTACGAGCAGTACTTC. Protein: CASSGIQGTYEQYF. The rearrangement links TRBV18 to TRBJ2-7; 7 nucleotides align to TRBD1. V was clipped by 6 bases and J by 2 bases; unmatched bases: 7. CDR1 is KGHSH and CDR2 is LQKENI in the germline V gene. CDR3 length: 14 residues.

The CDR3 sequence: CASSFQGYSPLHF. The CDR3, as DNA: TGTGCCAGCAGTTTTCAGGGATACTCACCCCTCCACTTT. The V call is TRBV6-5, the J call TRBJ1-6; maybe TRBD1 (5 bases). Per the germline V gene, CDR1 is MNHEY and CDR2 is SVGAGI. V was pared by 4 bases and J by 10 bases, with 11 bases between. The CDR3 is 13 residues long.

V is TRBV5-1 and J is TRBJ2-1, with 8 bases that match TRBD2. The ends lost 5 bases at V and 4 bases at J; junction bases unmatched: 5. Germline V lookup: CDR1 SGHRS, CDR2 YFSETQ. The CDR3 is 14 amino acids. DNA of the CDR3: TGCGCCAGCAGAGGCGGGGGGCTTTACAATGAGCAGTTCTTC. It is translated as CASRGGGLYNEQFF. The full variable domain, completed using reference TRBV5-1 and TRBJ2-1, is KAGVTQTPRYLIKTRGQQVTLSCSPISGHRSVSWYQQTPGQGLQFLFEYFSETQRNKGNFPGRFSGRQFSNSRSEMNVSTLELGDSALYLCASRGGGLYNEQFFGPGTRLTVL.

The V call is TRBV19, the J call TRBJ2-7; 10 positions match TRBD2. The ends lost 5 bases at V and 3 bases at J; junction bases unmatched: 4. This CDR3 region has 14 residues. Germline V gene lookup returns CDR1 LNHDA and CDR2 SQIVND (reference sequence). CDR3 region: CASSRSGGFYEQYF. The CDR3 bases are TGTGCCAGTAGTCGTAGCGGGGGGTTCTACGAGCAGTACTTC.

The chain links TRBV6-5 to TRBJ2-1; 7 nucleotides align to TRBD2. Germline CDR1 and CDR2: MNHEY and SVGAGI. CDR3 length equals 14 residues. Trimming removed 6 bases from V and 7 bases from J; junction bases left unmatched: 9. The CDR3 nucleotides are TGTGCCAGCAGCCCCCTGGGAGGGATTAATGAGCAGTTCTTC. Amino acid sequence: CASSPLGGINEQFF.

This chain connects TRBV28 to TRBJ1-4, with D possibly TRBD1 on 6 matching bases. CDR1 is MDHEN and CDR2 is SYDVKM in the germline V gene. The CDR3 runs to 13 residues. Trimming stripped 6 bases from V and 11 bases from J, with 16 bases between. CDR3 sequence reads: CASRVSQGKKLFF. The CDR3 DNA reads TGTGCCAGCAGGGTCTCACAGGGAAAGAAACTGTTTTTT.

The chain links TRBV6-1 to TRBJ1-5; D unclear. The V and J ends lost 4 bases and 1 base respectively, with 11 bases between them. The CDR3 extends over 15 amino acids. Germline CDR1 and CDR2: MNHNS and SASEGT. Written as DNA, the CDR3 is TGTGCCAGCAGTGGACCACCGGGGAGCAATCAGCCCCAGCATTTT. Amino acids: CASSGPPGSNQPQHF.

This clone was recorded only once. The chain is built from TRBV19 and TRBJ2-1, with D unresolved. This CDR3 comprises 17 residues. The germline V gene encodes CDR1 LNHDA and CDR2 SQIVND (reference sequence). V lost 3 bases and J 0 bases, leaving 15 bases between the germline ends. The CDR3 is CASSIPPARSSYNEQFF. The CDR3 DNA reads TGTGCCAGTAGTATTCCTCCTGCCCGGAGCTCCTACAATGAGCAGTTCTTC. Using reference TRBV19 and TRBJ2-1 for the parts outside the CDR3, the full variable domain is DGGITQSPKYLFRKEGQNVTLSCEQNLNHDAMYWYRQDPGQGLRLIYYSQIVNDFQKGDIAEGYSVSREKKESFPLTVTSAQKNPTAFYLCASSIPPARSSYNEQFFGPGTRLTVL.

The V call is TRBV2, the J call TRBJ2-3, with D tentatively TRBD2 (7 bases). CDR1 and CDR2 from the germline V gene are SNHLY and FYNNEI. The CDR3 is 15 amino acids. Deletions cut 5 bases from V and 3 bases from J, with 15 bases between. The CDR3 sequence is CASSPPRGATDTQYF. CDR3 bases: TGTGCCAGCAGTCCACCTCGGGGGGCGACAGATACGCAGTATTTT.

The rearrangement uses TRBV9 and TRBJ2-3; 7 bases fit TRBD2. The CDR3 has 14 amino acids. In germline, CDR1 is SGDLS, CDR2 YYNGEE. V was pared by 1 base and J by 5 bases, with 4 bases of the junction left unmatched. CDR3 nucleotides: TGTGCCAGCAGCGTACAGGGAGGGGAAGATACGCAGTATTTT. Its translation is CASSVQGGEDTQYF. Full variable domain (rest looked up from reference TRBV9 and TRBJ2-3): DSGVTQTPKHLITATGQRVTLRCSPRSGDLSVYWYQQSLDQGLQFLIQYYNGEERAKGNILERFSAQQFPDLHSELNLSSLELGDSALYFCASSVQGGEDTQYFGPGTRLTVL.

This clone showed up just a few times. The rearrangement uses TRBV2 and TRBJ2-7; D remains ambiguous. The CDR3 contains 10 residues. Trimming removed 6 bases from V and 5 bases from J, with 5 bases in between. Germline CDR1 reads SNHLY; CDR2 reads FYNNEI. CDR3 in amino acids: CASRGHEQYF. CDR3 in DNA: TGTGCCAGCAGGGGCCACGAGCAGTACTTC.

CDR3 nucleotide sequence: TGCGCCAGCAGCTTGTGGTCAGGGCAAACTAATGAAAAACTGTTTTTT. Its translation: CASSLWSGQTNEKLFF. This chain connects TRBV5-1 to TRBJ1-4; tentatively, D is TRBD1 (5 bases). Per the germline V gene, CDR1 is SGHRS and CDR2 is YFSETQ. Trimming pared 1 base from V and 1 base from J, leaving 11 bases between. The CDR3 contains 16 residues.

This sequence joins TRBV6-5 and TRBJ1-6, with 8 positions matching TRBD1. Trimming at V came to 6 bases and at J to 7 bases, leaving 8 bases not matched to a gene. The CDR3 is made up of 15 amino acids. The V gene's germline CDR1 is MNHEY and CDR2 SVGAGI. CDR3 region: CASRPGQGGNSPLHF. CDR3 bases: TGTGCCAGCAGGCCCGGACAGGGTGGGAATTCACCCCTCCACTTT.

The genes are TRBV10-2 and TRBJ2-1; TRBD2 matches at 8 bases. This CDR3 has 13 amino acids. V shed 6 bases, J shed 4 bases, and the junction held 2 bases outside the gene matches. The germline V gene has CDR1 WSHSY and CDR2 SAAADI. The CDR3 region has the DNA TGCGCCAGCAGAGAGCGGGAGTACAATGAGCAGTTCTTC. Protein sequence: CASREREYNEQFF.

The J gene is TRBJ1-1, the V gene TRBV5-6; 8 bases are shared with TRBD1. Germline CDR1 reads SGHDT; CDR2 reads YYEEEE. V lost 0 bases and J lost 4; bases outside the gene matches: 11. The CDR3 has 17 residues. This CDR3 reads CASSLDVADRESTEAFF. In DNA form, the CDR3 reads TGTGCCAGCAGCTTGGATGTGGCGGACAGGGAGAGCACTGAAGCTTTCTTT.

This chain joins TRBV28 and TRBJ2-3; TRBD2 matches 9 bases. Germline V gives CDR1 MDHEN, CDR2 SYDVKM. V gave up 4 bases and J gave up 4 bases; unmatched junction bases: 12. The CDR3 sequence is 17 residues long. The chain's CDR3 is CASSSPPLAGMADTQYF. The CDR3 DNA is TGTGCCAGCAGTTCCCCTCCCCTAGCGGGGATGGCAGATACGCAGTATTTT.

This clone was observed once. The V gene is TRBV5-6, the J gene TRBJ2-3; a weak D match, TRBD2 (7 bases). The germline V gene encodes CDR1 SGHDT and CDR2 YYEEEE. This CDR3 has 13 amino acids. Trimming took 4 bases from V and 10 from J, leaving 16 bases between them. The CDR3 DNA follows: TGTGCCAGCAGCGGAGTCCCGGGGGGCCCGCAGTATTTT. The encoded protein is CASSGVPGGPQYF.

The chain carries TRBV5-1 and TRBJ1-3, with D tentatively TRBD1 (5 bases). The CDR3 contains 12 residues. The germline V gene has CDR1 SGHRS and CDR2 YFSETQ. The V end lost 7 bases, the J end lost 3 bases, and 8 bases lay between the germline ends. The CDR3 DNA follows: TGCGCCAGCGGAGGGGATGGAAACACCATATATTTT. It encodes CASGGDGNTIYF.

The chain uses TRBV5-6 and TRBJ1-2, with D perhaps matching TRBD1 (5 bases). The V end lost 5 bases, the J end lost 8 bases, and 10 bases lay between the germline ends. Per germline, CDR1 SGHDT and CDR2 YYEEEE. This CDR3 is 11 amino acids long. The CDR3 here is CASSWGLGYTF. Here the CDR3 DNA reads TGTGCCAGCAGTTGGGGACTAGGCTACACCTTC. Together with reference TRBV5-6 and TRBJ1-2, the CDR3 gives the full variable domain: DAGVTQSPTHLIKTRGQQVTLRCSPKSGHDTVSWYQQALGQGPQFIFQYYEEEERQRGNFPDRFSGHQFPNYSSELNVNALLLGDSALYLCASSWGLGYTFGSGTRLTVV.

This chain uses TRBV6-5 with TRBJ2-1; D unresolved. V was trimmed by 2 bases and J by 7 bases, leaving 9 bases between them. Germline values: CDR1 MNHEY, CDR2 SVGAGI. This CDR3 is built from 13 residues. The CDR3 DNA reads as TGTGCCAGCAGTTACCTTTCGTTGAATGAGCAGTTCTTC. Translation: CASSYLSLNEQFF.

The chain employs TRBV5-4 and TRBJ1-3; 9 bases fit TRBD1. There are 15 residues in the CDR3. CDR1 SGHNT and CDR2 YYREEE come from the germline V gene (reference sequence). V trimming: 3 bases; J trimming: 1 base; junction bases outside the gene matches: 2. CDR3 region: CASSSGQGSGNTIYF. CDR3 bases: TGTGCCAGCAGCTCGGGACAGGGTTCTGGAAACACCATATATTTT.

J is TRBJ1-1 and V is TRBV7-2; possible D gene TRBD1, 6 bases. This CDR3 comprises 16 residues. Trimming pared 4 bases from V and 0 bases from J, leaving 15 bases between. CDR1 and CDR2 from the germline V gene are SGHTA and FQGNSA. CDR3 loop: CASSSIGRDMNTEAFF. The DNA of the CDR3 is TGTGCCAGCAGCTCCATCGGCAGGGACATGAACACTGAAGCTTTCTTT.

The V and J genes are TRBV7-2 and TRBJ1-2; 10 bases are shared with TRBD1. Germline CDR1 SGHTA, CDR2 FQGNSA. V shed 5 bases, J shed 7 bases, and the junction held 10 bases outside the gene matches. The CDR3 contains 15 residues. The CDR3, as DNA: TGTGCCAGCAGCACGGGACAGGGGAGTCGAGGTGGCTACACCTTC. It specifies CASSTGQGSRGGYTF.